This TCR beta chain was sequenced for a study of tumor and adjacent non-tumor tissue in lung cancer. For the study at large: The cohort had about a dozen adenocarcinoma, a couple of squamous cell and 1 small cell patients. Study-level results: In normal lung, the top 100 clones were significantly more dominant than in tumor. Significantly higher TCR diversity was found in tumor than normal lung.

Germline assignment: CDR1 DFQATT and CDR2 SNEGSKA (reference sequence). The CDR3 loop spans 13 amino acids. No cell sorting was done before RNA was extracted from the tissue. The normal lung tissue was taken more than 3 cm from the tumor edge. Between August and November 2014, newly diagnosed, chemotherapy-naive lung cancer patients underwent thoracic surgery in China. TCRbeta libraries were built with three rounds of nested PCR, modified from ARM-PCR. MiXCR, run by TCRdb on the multiplex PCR reads, gives a single entry per CDR3 protein. The table lists about 110,000 distinct CDR3 sequences, 60% to 65% of them singletons, with around 19% in the top ten. As for this clonotype: Its antigen is as yet unknown. The germline gene is not matched at one end of the junction; a read error may be the cause.

The chain recombines TRBV20-1 with TRBJ1-5; D possibly corresponds to TRBD1 (6 bases). The receptor's source is a man in his sixties with non-small cell lung cancer. The sequenced sample was distant non-tumor lung tissue. In DNA form, the CDR3 reads TGCAGTGCCCAAGGACAGAGCGATCAACCCCAGCATTTT. Translated: CSAQGQSDQPQHF.